This paragraph reports one T cell receptor (beta chain). Its antigen is unidentified. The data derive from a study of CD8 T cells in ankylosing spondylitis. CDR3 length: 12 amino acids. V was pared by 3 bases and J by 9 bases, with 10 bases between. Germline loops: CDR1 SNHLY, CDR2 FYNNEI. TCRdb independently ran MiXCR on the 5' RACE reads; one entry per CDR3 protein. The repertoire includes about 540,000 distinct CDR3 sequences, about 12% of them detected once, and over 6.5% sits in the top ten. General study findings and limits: It appeared that ankylosing spondylitis blood was characterized by a TCR beta motif of several highly homologous variants.

V is TRBV2 and J is TRBJ2-3; maybe TRBD2 (5 bases). Sequences were obtained from blood, either unsorted or a sorted T cell fraction (not recorded which). This receptor was identified in a male donor with ankylosing spondylitis. The CDR3 DNA reads TGTGCCAGCAGTGACCGGAGGAGCACGCAGTATTTT. Amino acids: CASSDRRSTQYF.